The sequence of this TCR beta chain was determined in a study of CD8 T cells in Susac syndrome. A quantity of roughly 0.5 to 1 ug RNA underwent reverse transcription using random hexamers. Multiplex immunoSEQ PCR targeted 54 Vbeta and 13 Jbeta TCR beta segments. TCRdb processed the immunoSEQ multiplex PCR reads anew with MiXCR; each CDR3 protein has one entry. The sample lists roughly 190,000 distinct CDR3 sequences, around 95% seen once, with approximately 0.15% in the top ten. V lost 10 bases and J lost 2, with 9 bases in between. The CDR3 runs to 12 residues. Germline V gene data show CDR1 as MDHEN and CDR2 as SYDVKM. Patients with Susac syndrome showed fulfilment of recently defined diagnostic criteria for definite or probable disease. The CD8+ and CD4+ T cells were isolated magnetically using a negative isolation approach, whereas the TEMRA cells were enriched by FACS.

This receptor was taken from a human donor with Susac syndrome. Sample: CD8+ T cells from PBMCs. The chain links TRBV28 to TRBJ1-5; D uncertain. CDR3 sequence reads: CAIQPGNQPQHF. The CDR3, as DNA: TGTGCCATTCAGCCCGGCAATCAGCCCCAGCATTTT.